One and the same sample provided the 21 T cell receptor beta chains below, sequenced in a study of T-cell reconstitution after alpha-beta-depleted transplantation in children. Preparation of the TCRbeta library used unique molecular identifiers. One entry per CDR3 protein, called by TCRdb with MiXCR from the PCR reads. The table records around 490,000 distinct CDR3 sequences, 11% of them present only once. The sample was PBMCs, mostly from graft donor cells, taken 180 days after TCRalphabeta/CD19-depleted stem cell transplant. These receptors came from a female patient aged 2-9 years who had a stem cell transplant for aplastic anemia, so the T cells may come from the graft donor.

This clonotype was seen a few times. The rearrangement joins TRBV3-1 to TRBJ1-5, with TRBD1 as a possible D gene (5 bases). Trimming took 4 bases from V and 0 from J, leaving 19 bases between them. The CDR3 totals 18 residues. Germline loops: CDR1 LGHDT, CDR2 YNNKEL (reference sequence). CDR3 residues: CASSLSHGGTYSNQPQHF. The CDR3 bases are TGTGCCAGCAGCCTTTCCCACGGGGGGACCTATAGCAATCAGCCCCAGCATTTT.

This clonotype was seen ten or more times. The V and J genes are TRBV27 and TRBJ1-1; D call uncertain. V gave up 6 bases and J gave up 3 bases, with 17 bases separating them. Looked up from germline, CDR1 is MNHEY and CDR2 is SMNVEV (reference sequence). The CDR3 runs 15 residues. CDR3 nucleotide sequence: TGTGCCAGCAGCCTAAGGGATGGGCTCCACACTGAAGCTTTCTTT. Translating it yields CASSLRDGLHTEAFF.

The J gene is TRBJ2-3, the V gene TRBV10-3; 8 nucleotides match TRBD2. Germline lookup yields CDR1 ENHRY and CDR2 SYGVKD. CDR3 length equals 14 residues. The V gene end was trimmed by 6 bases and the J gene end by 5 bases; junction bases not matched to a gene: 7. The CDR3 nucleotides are TGTGCCATCAGGTCGGGGGGGTCTAGAGATACGCAGTATTTT. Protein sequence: CAIRSGGSRDTQYF.

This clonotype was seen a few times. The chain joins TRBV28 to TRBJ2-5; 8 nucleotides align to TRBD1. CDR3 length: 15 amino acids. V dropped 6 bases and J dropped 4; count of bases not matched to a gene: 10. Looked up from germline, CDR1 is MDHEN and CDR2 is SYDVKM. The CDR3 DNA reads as TGTGCCAGCAGCTACCCGGACAGGGCTAGAGAGACCCAGTACTTC. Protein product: CASSYPDRARETQYF.

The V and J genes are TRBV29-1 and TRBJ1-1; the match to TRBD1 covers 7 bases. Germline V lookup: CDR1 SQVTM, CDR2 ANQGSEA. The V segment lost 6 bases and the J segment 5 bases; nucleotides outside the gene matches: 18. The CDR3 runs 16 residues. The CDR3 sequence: CSVVPLYVRGPTEAFF. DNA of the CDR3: TGCAGCGTGGTACCCCTTTATGTAAGGGGGCCAACTGAAGCTTTCTTT. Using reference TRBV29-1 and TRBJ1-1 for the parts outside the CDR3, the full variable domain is SAVISQKPSRDICQRGTSLTIQCQVDSQVTMMFWYRQQPGQSLTLIATANQGSEATYESGFVIDKFPISRPNLTFSTLTVSNMSPEDSSIYLCSVVPLYVRGPTEAFFGQGTRLTVV.

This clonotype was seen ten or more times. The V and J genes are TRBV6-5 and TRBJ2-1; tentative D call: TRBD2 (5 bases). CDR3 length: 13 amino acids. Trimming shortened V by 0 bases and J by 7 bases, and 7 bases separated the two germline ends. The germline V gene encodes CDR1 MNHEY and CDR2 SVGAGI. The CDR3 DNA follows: TGTGCCAGCAGTTACTCATCGGGGAATGAGCAGTTCTTC. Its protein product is CASSYSSGNEQFF.

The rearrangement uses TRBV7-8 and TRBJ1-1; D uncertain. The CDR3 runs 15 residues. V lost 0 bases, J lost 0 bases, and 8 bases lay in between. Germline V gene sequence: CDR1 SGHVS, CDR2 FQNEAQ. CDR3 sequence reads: CASSLAMGLNTEAFF. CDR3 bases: TGTGCCAGCAGCTTAGCGATGGGCCTGAACACTGAAGCTTTCTTT.

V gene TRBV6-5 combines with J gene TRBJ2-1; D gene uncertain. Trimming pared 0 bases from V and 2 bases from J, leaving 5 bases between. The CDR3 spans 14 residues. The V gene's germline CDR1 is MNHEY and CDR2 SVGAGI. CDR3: CASSYSDTYNEQFF. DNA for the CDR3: TGTGCCAGCAGTTACTCCGATACCTACAATGAGCAGTTCTTC.

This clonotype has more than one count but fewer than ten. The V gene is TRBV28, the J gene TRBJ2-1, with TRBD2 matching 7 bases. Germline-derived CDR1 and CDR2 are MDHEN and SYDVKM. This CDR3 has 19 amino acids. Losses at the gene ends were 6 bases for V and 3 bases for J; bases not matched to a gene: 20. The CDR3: CASSYMSFEWRESYNEQFF. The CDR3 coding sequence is TGTGCCAGCAGCTATATGTCGTTTGAGTGGCGGGAGAGCTACAATGAGCAGTTCTTC.

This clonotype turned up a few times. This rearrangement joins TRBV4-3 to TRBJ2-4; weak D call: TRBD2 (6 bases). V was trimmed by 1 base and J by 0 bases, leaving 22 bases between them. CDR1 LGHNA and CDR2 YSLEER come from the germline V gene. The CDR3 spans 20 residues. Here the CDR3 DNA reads TGCGCCAGCAGCCAAGCTCCCCCGGGACTGCTCTTCTTAGCCAAAAACATTCAGTACTTC. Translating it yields CASSQAPPGLLFLAKNIQYF.

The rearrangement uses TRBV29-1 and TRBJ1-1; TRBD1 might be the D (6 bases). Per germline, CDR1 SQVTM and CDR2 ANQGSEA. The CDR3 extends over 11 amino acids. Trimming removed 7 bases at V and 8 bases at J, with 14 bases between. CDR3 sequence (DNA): TGCAGCGACCAGGGGCATCCCGAAGCTTTCTTT. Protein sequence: CSDQGHPEAFF.

CDR3 region: CASSHRLERGFREQFF. CDR3 DNA sequence: TGCGCCAGCAGCCACCGTCTCGAGCGGGGGTTTCGTGAGCAGTTCTTC. This chain links TRBV4-3 with TRBJ2-1; 8 bases line up with TRBD2. Germline V gene lookup returns CDR1 LGHNA and CDR2 YSLEER. The CDR3 runs to 16 residues. Trimming cost V 3 bases and J 9 bases; bases outside gene matches: 13.

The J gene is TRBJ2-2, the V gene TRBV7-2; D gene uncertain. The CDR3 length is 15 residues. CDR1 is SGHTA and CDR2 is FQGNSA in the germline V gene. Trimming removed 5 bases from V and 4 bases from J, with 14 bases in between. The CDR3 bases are TGTGCCAGCAGCCCCACGGGTAGTTTCACCGGGGAGCTGTTTTTT. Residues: CASSPTGSFTGELFF.

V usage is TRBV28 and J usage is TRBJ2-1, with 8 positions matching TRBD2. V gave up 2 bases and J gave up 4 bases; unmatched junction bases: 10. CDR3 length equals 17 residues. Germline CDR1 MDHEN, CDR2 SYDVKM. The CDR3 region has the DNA TGTGCCAGCAGTTTAGGGATTTTTAGCGGGATTTACAATGAGCAGTTCTTC. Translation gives CASSLGIFSGIYNEQFF. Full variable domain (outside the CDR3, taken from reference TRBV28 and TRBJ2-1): DVKVTQSSRYLVKRTGEKVFLECVQDMDHENMFWYRQDPGLGLRLIYFSYDVKMKEKGDIPEGYSVSREKKERFSLILESASTNQTSMYLCASSLGIFSGIYNEQFFGPGTRLTVL.

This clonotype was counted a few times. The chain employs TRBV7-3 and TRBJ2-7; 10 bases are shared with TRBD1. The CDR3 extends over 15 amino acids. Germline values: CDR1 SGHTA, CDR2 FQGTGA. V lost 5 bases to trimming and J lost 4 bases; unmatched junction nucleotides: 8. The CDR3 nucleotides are TGTGCCAGCAGCAAGTGGACAGGGGGGACTTACGAGCAGTACTTC. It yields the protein CASSKWTGGTYEQYF.

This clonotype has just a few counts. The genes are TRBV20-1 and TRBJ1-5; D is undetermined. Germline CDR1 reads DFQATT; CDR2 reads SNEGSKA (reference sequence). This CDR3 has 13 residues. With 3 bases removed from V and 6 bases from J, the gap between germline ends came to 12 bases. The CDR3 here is CSASSPTGQPQHF. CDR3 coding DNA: TGCAGTGCTAGTTCCCCCACCGGTCAGCCCCAGCATTTT.

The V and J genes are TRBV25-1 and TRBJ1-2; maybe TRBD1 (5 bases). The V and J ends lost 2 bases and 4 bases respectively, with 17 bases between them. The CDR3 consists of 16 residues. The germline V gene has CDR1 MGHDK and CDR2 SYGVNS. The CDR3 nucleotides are TGTGCCAGCAGTGAACGTCTTACGGGGGGGAGCTATGGCTACACCTTC. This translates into CASSERLTGGSYGYTF.

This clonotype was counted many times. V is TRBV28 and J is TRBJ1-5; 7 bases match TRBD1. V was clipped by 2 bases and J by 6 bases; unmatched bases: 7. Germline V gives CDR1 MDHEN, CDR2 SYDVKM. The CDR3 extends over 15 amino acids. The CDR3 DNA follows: TGTGCCAGCAGTTTAGGGCAGGGGGAGGGTCAGCCCCAGCATTTT. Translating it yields CASSLGQGEGQPQHF. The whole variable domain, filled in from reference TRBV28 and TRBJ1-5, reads DVKVTQSSRYLVKRTGEKVFLECVQDMDHENMFWYRQDPGLGLRLIYFSYDVKMKEKGDIPEGYSVSREKKERFSLILESASTNQTSMYLCASSLGQGEGQPQHFGDGTRLSIL.

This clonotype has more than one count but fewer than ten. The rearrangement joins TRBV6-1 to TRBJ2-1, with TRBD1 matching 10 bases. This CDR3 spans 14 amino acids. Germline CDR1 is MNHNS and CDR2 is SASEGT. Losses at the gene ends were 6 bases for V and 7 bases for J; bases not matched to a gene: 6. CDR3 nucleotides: TGTGCCAGCAGACGGGACAGGGGAGCAAATGAGCAGTTCTTC. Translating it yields CASRRDRGANEQFF.

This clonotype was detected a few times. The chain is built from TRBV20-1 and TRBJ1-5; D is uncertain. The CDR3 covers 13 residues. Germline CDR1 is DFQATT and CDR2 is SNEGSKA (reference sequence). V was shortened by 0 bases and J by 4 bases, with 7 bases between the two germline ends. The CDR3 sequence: CSARDRDNQPQHF. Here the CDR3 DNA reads TGCAGTGCTAGAGATCGCGATAATCAGCCCCAGCATTTT.

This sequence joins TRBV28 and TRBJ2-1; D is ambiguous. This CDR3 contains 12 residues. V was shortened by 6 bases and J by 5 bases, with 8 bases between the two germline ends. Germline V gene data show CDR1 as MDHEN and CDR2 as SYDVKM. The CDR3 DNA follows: TGTGCCAGCAGCCGACCCCACAATGAGCAGTTCTTC. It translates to CASSRPHNEQFF. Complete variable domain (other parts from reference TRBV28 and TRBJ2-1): DVKVTQSSRYLVKRTGEKVFLECVQDMDHENMFWYRQDPGLGLRLIYFSYDVKMKEKGDIPEGYSVSREKKERFSLILESASTNQTSMYLCASSRPHNEQFFGPGTRLTVL.